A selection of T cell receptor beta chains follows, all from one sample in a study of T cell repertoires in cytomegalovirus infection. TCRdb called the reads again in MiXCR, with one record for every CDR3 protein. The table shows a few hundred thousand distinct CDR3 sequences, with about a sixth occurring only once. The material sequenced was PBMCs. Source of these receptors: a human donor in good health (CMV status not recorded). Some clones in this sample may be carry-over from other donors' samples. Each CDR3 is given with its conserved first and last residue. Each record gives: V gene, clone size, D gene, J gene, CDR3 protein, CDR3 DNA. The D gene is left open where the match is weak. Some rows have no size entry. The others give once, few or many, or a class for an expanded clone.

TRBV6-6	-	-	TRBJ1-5	CASSLTGGKGGIGYQPQHF	TGTGCCAGCAGTCTTACCGGGGGTAAGGGAGGAATAGGGTATCAGCCCCAGCATTTT
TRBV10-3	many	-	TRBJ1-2	CAISDGGSDYGYTF	TGTGCCATCAGTGATGGGGGTTCAGACTATGGCTACACCTTC
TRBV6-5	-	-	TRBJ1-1	CASSYSQGRTEAFF	TGTGCCAGCAGTTACTCCCAGGGACGGACTGAAGCTTTCTTT
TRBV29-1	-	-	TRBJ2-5	CSVESGQSRQETQYF	TGCAGCGTTGAATCTGGACAGTCACGCCAAGAGACCCAGTACTTC
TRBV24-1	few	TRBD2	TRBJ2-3	CATRLAGGDTQYF	TGTGCCACCAGGCTAGCGGGGGGGGATACGCAGTATTTT
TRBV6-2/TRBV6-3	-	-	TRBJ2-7	CASSYSVGGPESYEQYF	TGTGCCAGCAGTTACTCAGTAGGAGGGCCGGAGAGCTACGAGCAGTACTTC
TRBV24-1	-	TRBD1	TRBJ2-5	CATITGGETQYF	TGTGCCACTATCACAGGGGGAGAGACCCAGTACTTC
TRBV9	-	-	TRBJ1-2	CASSVAGGNGYTF	TGTGCCAGCAGCGTAGCAGGAGGAAATGGCTACACCTTC
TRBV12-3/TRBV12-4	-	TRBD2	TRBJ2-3	CASSLPGLAGRTDTQYF	TGTGCCAGCAGTTTGCCGGGACTAGCGGGACGTACAGATACGCAGTATTTT
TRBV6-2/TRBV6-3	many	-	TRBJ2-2	CALGIENTGELFF	TGTGCCCTGGGTATTGAGAACACCGGGGAGCTGTTTTTT
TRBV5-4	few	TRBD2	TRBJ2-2	CASSPIAGGNTGELFF	TGTGCCAGCAGCCCCATAGCGGGGGGCAACACCGGGGAGCTGTTTTTT
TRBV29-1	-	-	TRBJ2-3	CSVDQGPADTQYF	TGCAGCGTTGACCAGGGGCCGGCCGATACGCAGTATTTT
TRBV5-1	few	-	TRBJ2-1	CASRPYQGRVYNEQFF	TGCGCCAGCAGGCCGTACCAGGGCCGGGTTTACAATGAGCAGTTCTTC
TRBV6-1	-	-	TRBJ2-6	CASSRDGISGANVLTF	TGTGCCAGCAGCAGGGACGGAATCTCTGGGGCCAACGTCCTGACTTTC
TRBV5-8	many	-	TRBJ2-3	CASYLGGRWDTQYF	TGTGCCAGCTACCTTGGGGGCCGGTGGGATACGCAGTATTTT
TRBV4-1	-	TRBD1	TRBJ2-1	CASSPRQGLNEQFF	TGCGCCAGCAGCCCACGACAGGGCTTGAATGAGCAGTTCTTC
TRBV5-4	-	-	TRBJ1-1	CASNPTGRSTEAFF	TGTGCCAGCAACCCAACAGGGAGGTCCACTGAAGCTTTCTTT
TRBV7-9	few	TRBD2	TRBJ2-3	CASSPVNSGSTDTQYF	TGTGCCAGCAGCCCGGTCAATAGCGGGTCCACAGATACGCAGTATTTT
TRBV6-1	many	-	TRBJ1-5	CASSEYWGSNQPQHF	TGTGCCAGCAGTGAGTACTGGGGAAGCAATCAGCCCCAGCATTTT
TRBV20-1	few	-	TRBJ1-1	CSARDPNTDSSRETF	TGCAGTGCTAGAGACCCAAATACGGACAGCTCGAGAGAGACCTTT
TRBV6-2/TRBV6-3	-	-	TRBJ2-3	CASSGPLTADTQYF	TGTGCCAGCAGCGGACCTCTTACTGCGGATACGCAGTATTTT
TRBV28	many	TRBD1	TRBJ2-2	CASSPTGGWTGELFF	TGTGCCAGCAGCCCAACAGGGGGTTGGACCGGGGAGCTGTTTTTT
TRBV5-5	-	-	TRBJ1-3	CASSFLSSGNTIYF	TGTGCCAGCAGCTTCCTGAGCTCTGGAAACACCATATATTTT
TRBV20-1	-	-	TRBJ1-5	CSARATANQPQHF	TGCAGTGCTAGAGCCACGGCTAATCAGCCCCAGCATTTT
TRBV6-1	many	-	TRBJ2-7	CASNRVSGYEQYF	TGTGCCAGCAATCGGGTCAGCGGTTACGAGCAGTACTTC
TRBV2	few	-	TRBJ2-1	CASTLTSQWRDEQFF	TGTGCCAGCACCTTGACTAGTCAGTGGAGGGATGAGCAGTTCTTC
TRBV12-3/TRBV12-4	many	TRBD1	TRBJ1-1	CASSFGTGNTEAFF	TGTGCCAGCAGTTTTGGGACAGGGAACACTGAAGCTTTCTTT
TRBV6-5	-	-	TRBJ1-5	CASSYSWEGGNQPQHF	TGTGCCAGCAGTTACTCCTGGGAGGGTGGCAATCAGCCCCAGCATTTT
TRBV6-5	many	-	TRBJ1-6	CASSYDPGEYSPLHF	TGTGCCAGCAGTTACGATCCGGGGGAGTATTCACCCCTCCACTTT
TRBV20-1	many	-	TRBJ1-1	CSGVGNTEAFF	TGCAGTGGAGTGGGGAACACTGAAGCTTTCTTT
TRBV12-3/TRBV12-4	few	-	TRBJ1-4	CASSFEEKLFF	TGTGCCAGCAGTTTTGAAGAAAAACTGTTTTTT
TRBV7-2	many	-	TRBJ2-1	CASSLRPVQGGEQFF	TGTGCCAGCAGCTTACGCCCAGTTCAGGGTGGGGAGCAGTTCTTC
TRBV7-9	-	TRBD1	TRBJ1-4	CAGTNRGIEKLFF	TGTGCCGGAACCAACAGGGGTATCGAAAAACTGTTTTTT
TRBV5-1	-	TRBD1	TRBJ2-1	CASSLGGGPFHNEQFF	TGCGCCAGCAGCTTAGGGGGCGGGCCATTCCACAATGAGCAGTTCTTC
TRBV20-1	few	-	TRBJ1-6	CSARVRGNSYNSPLHF	TGCAGTGCTAGAGTGCGGGGAAACTCCTATAATTCACCCCTCCACTTT
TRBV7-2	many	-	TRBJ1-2	CASSLEAATYGYTF	TGTGCCAGCAGCTTAGAGGCAGCTACTTATGGCTACACCTTC
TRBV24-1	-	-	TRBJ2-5	CATSETTGLQETQYF	TGTGCCACCAGTGAAACTACAGGGTTACAAGAGACCCAGTACTTC
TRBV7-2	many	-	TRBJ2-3	CASSFRADTQYF	TGTGCCAGCAGTTTCAGGGCAGATACGCAGTATTTT
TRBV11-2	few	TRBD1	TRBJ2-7	CASRPGTGGIYEQYF	TGTGCCAGCAGGCCCGGGACAGGTGGCATCTACGAGCAGTACTTC
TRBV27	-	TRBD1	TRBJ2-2	CASSSPRQGWHTGELFF	TGTGCCAGCAGTTCCCCCCGACAGGGGTGGCACACCGGGGAGCTGTTTTTT
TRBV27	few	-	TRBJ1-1	CASSPTSWGNTEAFF	TGTGCCAGCAGCCCCACCTCTTGGGGGAACACTGAAGCTTTCTTT
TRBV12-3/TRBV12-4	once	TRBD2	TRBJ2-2	CASSKSGVSTGELFF	TGTGCCAGCAGCAAAAGCGGGGTGTCGACCGGGGAGCTGTTTTTT
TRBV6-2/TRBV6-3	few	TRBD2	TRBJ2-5	CASRWGGETQYF	TGTGCCAGCAGATGGGGAGGGGAGACCCAGTACTTC
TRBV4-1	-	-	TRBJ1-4	CASSQEQTATNEKLFF	TGCGCCAGCAGCCAAGAACAGACCGCAACTAATGAAAAACTGTTTTTT